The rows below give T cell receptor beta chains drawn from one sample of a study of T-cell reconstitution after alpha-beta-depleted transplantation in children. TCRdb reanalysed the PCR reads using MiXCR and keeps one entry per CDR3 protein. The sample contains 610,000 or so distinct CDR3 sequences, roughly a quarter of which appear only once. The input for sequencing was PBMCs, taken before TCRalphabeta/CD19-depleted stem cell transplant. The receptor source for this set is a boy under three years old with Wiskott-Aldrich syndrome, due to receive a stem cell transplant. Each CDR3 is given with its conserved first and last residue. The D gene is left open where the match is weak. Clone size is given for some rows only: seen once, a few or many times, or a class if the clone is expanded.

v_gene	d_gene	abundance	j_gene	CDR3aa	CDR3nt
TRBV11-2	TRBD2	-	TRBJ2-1	CASTSLGGRGYNEQFF	TGTGCCAGCACCTCACTTGGCGGGAGAGGCTACAATGAGCAGTTCTTC
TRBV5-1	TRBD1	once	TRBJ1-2	CASRIRDRGPGGYTF	TGCGCCAGCAGGATCCGGGACAGGGGGCCAGGGGGCTACACCTTC
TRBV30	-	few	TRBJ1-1	CATTRAGANTEAFF	TGTGCTACTACGAGGGCGGGGGCGAACACTGAAGCTTTCTTT
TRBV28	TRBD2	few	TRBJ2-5	CASSILLAGVGETQYF	TGTGCCAGCAGTATACTCCTAGCGGGAGTAGGTGAGACCCAGTACTTC
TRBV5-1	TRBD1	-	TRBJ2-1	CASSLATGSGEQFF	TGCGCCAGCAGCTTGGCGACAGGGAGTGGTGAGCAGTTCTTC
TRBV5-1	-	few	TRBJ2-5	CASSFTGVGQETQYF	TGCGCCAGCAGCTTTACGGGAGTGGGACAAGAGACCCAGTACTTC
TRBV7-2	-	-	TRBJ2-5	CASSLIVTSEETQYF	TGTGCCAGCAGCTTAATCGTAACCAGCGAAGAGACCCAGTACTTC
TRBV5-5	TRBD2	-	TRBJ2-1	CASGGFASGYNEQFF	TGTGCCAGCGGGGGTTTTGCTAGCGGCTACAATGAGCAGTTCTTC
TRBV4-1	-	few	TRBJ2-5	CASSQVRRGFQETQYF	TGCGCCAGCAGCCAAGTGCGGAGGGGGTTCCAAGAGACCCAGTACTTC
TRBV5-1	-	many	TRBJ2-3	CASSLQGSPDTQYF	TGCGCCAGCAGCCTTCAGGGATCCCCAGATACGCAGTATTTT
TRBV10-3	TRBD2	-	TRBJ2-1	CAISLAGSSYNEQFF	TGTGCCATCAGTTTAGCGGGGAGCTCCTACAATGAGCAGTTCTTC
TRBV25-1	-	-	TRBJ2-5	CASSVQGRFKETQYF	TGTGCCAGCAGTGTTCAGGGAAGGTTCAAGGAGACCCAGTACTTC
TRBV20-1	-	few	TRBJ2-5	CSASLSGLRTETQYF	TGCAGTGCTAGTTTGAGCGGCCTGAGGACAGAGACCCAGTACTTC
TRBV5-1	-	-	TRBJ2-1	CASRPGGQQYNEQFF	TGCGCCAGCAGACCGGGGGGCCAGCAATACAATGAGCAGTTCTTC
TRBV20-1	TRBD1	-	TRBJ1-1	CSARERGQGWDTEAFF	TGCAGTGCTAGAGAGAGGGGACAGGGTTGGGACACTGAAGCTTTCTTT
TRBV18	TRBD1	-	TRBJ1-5	CASSLGGQGGQPQHF	TGTGCCAGCTCACTTGGGGGACAGGGGGGTCAGCCCCAGCATTTT
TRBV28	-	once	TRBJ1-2	CASSSLRTITF	TGTGCCAGCAGCTCCCTCCGGACTATAACCTTC
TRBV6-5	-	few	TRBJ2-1	CASSYGQIYNEQFF	TGTGCCAGCAGTTACGGCCAGATCTACAATGAGCAGTTCTTC
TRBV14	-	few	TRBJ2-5	CASSHRAETQYF	TGTGCCAGCAGCCATAGAGCAGAGACCCAGTACTTC
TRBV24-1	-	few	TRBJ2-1	CATSLAGIPSNEQFF	TGTGCCACCAGTCTGGCGGGAATTCCTAGCAATGAGCAGTTCTTC
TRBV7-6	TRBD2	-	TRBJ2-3	CASSLKAGGVRDTQYF	TGTGCCAGCAGTTTGAAAGCGGGAGGGGTTCGAGATACGCAGTATTTT
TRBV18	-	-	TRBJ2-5	CASSRQTRSQETQYF	TGTGCCAGCTCTCGCCAGACCCGCAGCCAAGAGACCCAGTACTTC
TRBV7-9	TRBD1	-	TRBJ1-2	CASSLIGQGDGYTF	TGTGCCAGCAGCTTGATTGGACAGGGGGATGGCTACACCTTC
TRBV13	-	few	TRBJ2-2	CASRRRGPNTGELFF	TGTGCCAGCAGGCGGAGGGGCCCTAACACCGGGGAGCTGTTTTTT
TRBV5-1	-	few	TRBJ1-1	CASSLPPTRGGGTEAFF	TGCGCCAGCAGCCTTCCCCCGACCCGAGGCGGAGGTACTGAAGCTTTCTTT
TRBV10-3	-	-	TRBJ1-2	CASKPLEGYGYTF	TGTGCCAGCAAGCCCTTGGAAGGCTATGGCTACACCTTC
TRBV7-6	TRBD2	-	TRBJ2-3	CASSREGLAGVDTQYF	TGTGCCAGCAGCCGAGAGGGGCTAGCGGGAGTAGATACGCAGTATTTT
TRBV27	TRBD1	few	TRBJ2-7	CASSFTLTGQGAYREQYF	TGTGCCAGCAGTTTCACCCTCACTGGACAGGGGGCGTATCGGGAGCAGTACTTC
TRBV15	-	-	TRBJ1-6	CATSRGLLSSPLHF	TGTGCCACCAGCAGAGGTCTTCTATCTTCACCCCTCCACTTT
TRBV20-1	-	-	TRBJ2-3	CSARDLGKSTDTQYF	TGCAGTGCTAGAGATCTGGGGAAAAGCACAGATACGCAGTATTTT
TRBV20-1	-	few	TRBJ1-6	CSARSPKSSYNSPLHF	TGCAGTGCTAGGAGCCCGAAAAGCTCCTATAATTCACCCCTCCACTTT
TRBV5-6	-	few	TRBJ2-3	CASIGAASTDTQYF	TGTGCCAGCATTGGGGCGGCTAGCACAGATACGCAGTATTTT
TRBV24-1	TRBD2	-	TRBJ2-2	CATSDASGRGSTGELFF	TGTGCCACCAGTGACGCTAGCGGGAGGGGATCCACCGGGGAGCTGTTTTTT
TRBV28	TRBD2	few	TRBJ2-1	CASSLYSGRALNEQFF	TGTGCCAGCAGTTTATACAGCGGGAGGGCCCTGAATGAGCAGTTCTTC
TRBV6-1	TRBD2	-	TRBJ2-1	CASRILAGNNEQFF	TGTGCCAGCAGGATTCTAGCGGGGAATAATGAGCAGTTCTTC
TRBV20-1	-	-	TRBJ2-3	CSARDTRYTDTQYF	TGCAGTGCTAGGGATACCCGGTACACAGATACGCAGTATTTT
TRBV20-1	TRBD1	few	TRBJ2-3	CSARDPTGFADTQYF	TGCAGTGCTAGAGACCCGACAGGGTTTGCAGATACGCAGTATTTT
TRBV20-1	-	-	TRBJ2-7	CSARPQHRNEQYF	TGCAGTGCTAGACCACAACATCGTAACGAGCAGTACTTC
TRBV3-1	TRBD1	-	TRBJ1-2	CASSQAQGGNYGYTF	TGTGCCAGCAGCCAAGCGCAAGGGGGCAACTATGGCTACACCTTC
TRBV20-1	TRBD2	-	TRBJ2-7	CSAKDLAGGEQYF	TGCAGTGCTAAAGACCTAGCGGGAGGCGAGCAGTACTTC
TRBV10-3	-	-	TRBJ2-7	CAIRGTGHNSYEQYF	TGTGCCATCAGAGGAACAGGGCATAACTCCTACGAGCAGTACTTC
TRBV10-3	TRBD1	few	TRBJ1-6	CAISVSGTGASPLHF	TGTGCCATCAGTGTATCCGGGACAGGGGCTTCACCCCTCCACTTT